These 27 T cell receptor beta chains share one sample of origin, sequenced in a study of preoperative IRX-2 immunotherapy in early breast cancer. Treatment reported: preoperative locoregional IRX-2 cytokine immunotherapy. Repertoires were generated with immunoSEQ multiplex PCR, while TCRdb's copy carries only in-frame clones and drops some. Of roughly 27,000 clones listed, about four fifths were seen once; the top ten hold about 3.2%. Sample acquisition took place from a patient treated with IRX-2 immunotherapy. The source of these receptors is a human donor with breast cancer.

The J gene is TRBJ2-2, the V gene TRBV23-1; tentatively, D is TRBD1 (7 bases). TRBV23-1 is designated an ORF whose function remains uncertain. V was trimmed by 6 bases and J by 3 bases, leaving 20 bases between them. CDR3 length equals 17 residues. CDR3 sequence: CASSQEVPGGYTGELFF. CDR3 in DNA: TGCGCCAGCAGCCAAGAGGTGCCAGGGGGGTACACCGGGGAGCTGTTTTTT.

The chain links TRBV23-1 to TRBJ2-5; 10 bases agree with TRBD1. TRBV23-1 is noted as an ORF with a role that remains uncertain. J gave up 0 bases and V 6 bases, and 16 bases lay outside the gene matches. CDR3 size: 19 residues. The CDR3 DNA sequence: TGCGCCAGCAGCCCATGGACCGAGACAGGGGGCGACTACCAAGAGACCCAGTACTTC. It specifies CASSPWTETGGDYQETQYF.

This chain connects TRBV11-3 to TRBJ2-3; 7 nucleotides agree with TRBD2. V shed 6 bases, J shed 7 bases, and the junction held 10 bases outside the gene matches. Germline values: CDR1 SGHNT, CDR2 YENEEA. The CDR3 has 14 amino acids. In nucleotides, the CDR3 is TGTGCCAGCAGTCCGGGCCGGGGGGTCAATACGCAGTATTTT. Translated: CASSPGRGVNTQYF.

The table lists this clone with a few counts. The V and J genes are TRBV6-8 and TRBJ2-7; TRBD2 is a possible D gene (6 bases). The V gene's germline CDR1 is MNHGY and CDR2 SAAAGT. This CDR3 is built from 18 residues. Trimming took 5 bases from V and 0 from J, leaving 23 bases between them. The chain's CDR3 is CASSIARGTVGASYEQYF. The CDR3 coding sequence is TGTGCCAGCAGTATCGCACGCGGGACGGTCGGGGCCTCCTACGAGCAGTACTTC.

The genes are TRBV19 and TRBJ2-5; 9 bases match TRBD2. The CDR3 has 16 residues. The germline CDR1 and CDR2 sequences are LNHDA and SQIVND (reference sequence). The J segment lost 5 bases and the V segment lost 7 bases, leaving 14 bases of the junction unmatched. The CDR3 spells CASNSAGGPGGETQYF. In nucleotides, the CDR3 is TGTGCCAGTAACTCAGCGGGAGGCCCCGGTGGGGAGACCCAGTACTTC.

The chain recombines TRBV28 with TRBJ2-7; 10 bases are shared with TRBD2. Losses at the gene ends were 4 bases for V and 9 bases for J; bases not matched to a gene: 9. Per the germline V gene, CDR1 is MDHEN and CDR2 is SYDVKM. This CDR3 is 14 amino acids long. CDR3 DNA: TGTGCCAGCAGTTGGGTCGGGACTAGCGCAGGGCAGTACTTC. Translated, it gives CASSWVGTSAGQYF.

The chain employs TRBV29-1 and TRBJ1-1, with D hard to call. Deletions cut 3 bases from V and 1 base from J, with 15 bases between. The CDR3 sequence is 15 residues long. Per the germline V gene, CDR1 is SQVTM and CDR2 is ANQGSEA. DNA of the CDR3: TGCAGCGTTGACGCCAGACTCCAGACGAACACTGAAGCTTTCTTT. Translation gives CSVDARLQTNTEAFF.

The chain carries TRBV18 and TRBJ2-7; TRBD2 aligns across 7 bases. CDR1 is KGHSH, CDR2 LQKENI, per germline. CDR3 size: 13 residues. V lost 3 bases, J lost 7 bases, and 6 bases stayed unmatched. The CDR3 DNA reads TGTGCCAGCTCACCGGGGAGGGGTGGTGAGCAGTACTTC. Translated: CASSPGRGGEQYF.

This clone was recorded a few times. This chain links TRBV11-3 with TRBJ2-7; TRBD2 matches at 11 bases. V lost 5 bases, J lost 7 bases, and 16 bases stayed unmatched. CDR1 and CDR2 (germline): SGHNT, YENEEA. CDR3 size: 17 residues. CDR3 nucleotides: TGTGCCAGCAGCCTGACCCCATCACTAGCGGGAGCTGGGGAGCAGTACTTC. Translated, it gives CASSLTPSLAGAGEQYF. The full variable domain, rest sourced from reference TRBV11-3 and TRBJ2-7, is EAGVVQSPRYKIIEKKQPVAFWCNPISGHNTLYWYLQNLGQGPELLIRYENEEAVDDSQLPKDRFSAERLKGVDSTLKIQPAELGDSAVYLCASSLTPSLAGAGEQYFGPGTRLTVT.

This chain's CDR3 is CASSYSTTGELFF. The CDR3 DNA reads as TGTGCCAGCAGTTACTCGACCACCGGGGAGCTGTTTTTT. The rearrangement joins TRBV6-8 to TRBJ2-2; D not certain. The germline gives CDR1 MNHGY, CDR2 SAAAGT. The CDR3 sequence is 13 residues long. V was pared by 0 bases and J by 4 bases, with 3 bases between.

The chain carries TRBV19 and TRBJ1-4, with a tentative D call TRBD1 (5 bases). CDR1 is LNHDA, CDR2 SQIVND, per germline (reference sequence). The CDR3 extends over 14 amino acids. Trimming stripped 4 bases from V and 6 bases from J, with 12 bases between. The CDR3 loop reads CASSTRGDDEKLFF. CDR3 nucleotide sequence: TGTGCCAGTAGTACCCGAGGGGACGATGAAAAACTGTTTTTT.

This chain uses TRBV19 with TRBJ1-2; D perhaps matches TRBD1 (5 bases). The CDR3 consists of 14 residues. Germline V gene sequence: CDR1 LNHDA, CDR2 SQIVND (reference sequence). V dropped 7 bases and J dropped 3 bases, with 15 bases sitting between them. For the CDR3, the DNA is TGTGCCAGTACCCCCGACCGGGGCGACTATGGCTACACCTTC. Encoded protein: CASTPDRGDYGYTF.

CDR3 nucleotides: TGTGCCAGCAGCCGTACTAGCGATGGCGGGGAGCTGTTTTTT. Amino acids: CASSRTSDGGELFF. This chain joins TRBV11-3 and TRBJ2-2; 7 bases line up with TRBD2. Germline CDR1 SGHNT, CDR2 YENEEA. V lost 5 bases and J lost 7; bases outside the gene matches: 7. The CDR3 is 14 amino acids.

This clone showed up just a few times. The rearrangement links TRBV6-8 to TRBJ2-7; D call uncertain. The germline V and J ends were trimmed by 7 bases and 4 bases, with 17 bases remaining between them. The CDR3 covers 14 residues. Per germline, CDR1 MNHGY and CDR2 SAAAGT. DNA of the CDR3: TGTGCCAGCACCGCGCCTGGACCGCAATACGAGCAGTACTTC. Protein product: CASTAPGPQYEQYF.

The chain recombines TRBV28 with TRBJ1-4; tentative D call: TRBD1 (6 bases). Germline assignment: CDR1 MDHEN and CDR2 SYDVKM. V was shortened by 3 bases and J by 13 bases, with 15 bases between the two germline ends. This CDR3 spans 13 amino acids. In DNA, the CDR3 is TGTGCCAGCAGTTTCGGGGTTAGGGGGGCACTGTTTTTT. Amino acids: CASSFGVRGALFF.

The rearrangement uses TRBV11-3 and TRBJ2-3; D is uncertain. Trimming took 4 bases from V and 4 from J, leaving 15 bases between them. CDR1 and CDR2 (germline): SGHNT, YENEEA. The CDR3 runs 15 residues. The CDR3, as DNA: TGTGCCAGCAGCTCAGAATCCTCTAGGGCAGATACGCAGTATTTT. This codes for CASSSESSRADTQYF.

The CDR3 DNA sequence: TGTGCCAGTTCTGGACAGGACTATGGCTACACCTTC. Its protein is CASSGQDYGYTF. The chain uses TRBV19 and TRBJ1-2, with TRBD1 matching over 7 bases. The CDR3 runs 12 residues. Unmatched junction bases numbered 3, after V lost 8 bases and J lost 3 bases. CDR1 LNHDA and CDR2 SQIVND come from the germline V gene (reference sequence).

This chain links TRBV29-1 with TRBJ2-1; D might be TRBD2 (5 bases). Trimming pared 2 bases from V and 0 bases from J, leaving 11 bases between. This CDR3 is 15 amino acids long. CDR1 and CDR2 from the germline V gene are SQVTM and ANQGSEA. This CDR3 reads CSVELSGGSYNEQFF. CDR3 DNA sequence: TGCAGCGTTGAACTCAGCGGAGGCTCCTACAATGAGCAGTTCTTC.

This clone was recorded once. The V gene is TRBV19, the J gene TRBJ2-1; 7 nucleotides match TRBD2. The CDR3 loop spans 13 amino acids. V lost 3 bases and J lost 9; bases outside the gene matches: 5. Germline V CDR1 and CDR2: LNHDA, SQIVND (reference sequence). The CDR3, as DNA: TGTGCCAGTAGTATTGGGGAGGGAGGTGAGCAGTTCTTC. Translated: CASSIGEGGEQFF. Combining the CDR3 with reference TRBV19 and TRBJ2-1 gives the whole variable domain DGGITQSPKYLFRKEGQNVTLSCEQNLNHDAMYWYRQDPGQGLRLIYYSQIVNDFQKGDIAEGYSVSREKKESFPLTVTSAQKNPTAFYLCASSIGEGGEQFFGPGTRLTVL.

The chain couples TRBV1 to TRBJ2-3. TRBV1 is reported as a pseudogene. This CDR3 is built from 15 residues. The CDR3 region is CASSQGGAGTDTQYF. The CDR3 DNA reads as TGCGCCAGCAGCCAAGGGGGGGCCGGGACAGATACGCAGTATTTT.

This chain joins TRBV19 and TRBJ2-1; D is unresolved. The germline V and J ends were trimmed by 1 base and 5 bases, with 6 bases remaining between them. The germline CDR1 and CDR2 sequences are LNHDA and SQIVND (reference sequence). CDR3 length: 13 amino acids. The CDR3 loop is CASSIGGNNEQFF. The CDR3 bases are TGTGCCAGTAGTATAGGTGGAAACAATGAGCAGTTCTTC.

The chain carries TRBV11-3 and TRBJ2-4, with a possible D match to TRBD2 (5 bases). Germline V lookup: CDR1 SGHNT, CDR2 YENEEA. This CDR3 contains 17 residues. V was clipped by 2 bases and J by 3 bases, with 17 bases between them. In DNA, the CDR3 is TGTGCCAGCAGCTTAAGAAGGCGGGCCATCGACAAAAACATTCAGTACTTC. This encodes CASSLRRRAIDKNIQYF.

Comments on this clone: Sequence at one end of the junction differs from germline and may be a read error. V usage is TRBV6-8 and J usage is TRBJ2-3; no definite D call. The CDR3 covers 14 residues. Germline V gene sequence: CDR1 MNHGY, CDR2 SAAAGT. This chain's CDR3 is CAISAYGDTDTQYF. In DNA, the CDR3 is TGTGCCATCAGTGCGTATGGGGACACAGATACGCAGTATTTT.

The CDR3 spells CASSYRGSYEQYF. The CDR3 DNA reads TGTGCCAGCAGTTACAGGGGGTCCTACGAGCAGTACTTC. The rearrangement uses TRBV6-8 and TRBJ2-7; D is perhaps TRBD1 (6 bases). Germline V gene data show CDR1 as MNHGY and CDR2 as SAAAGT. The CDR3 has 13 residues. V dropped 2 bases and J dropped 1 base, with 6 bases sitting between them.

V is TRBV19 and J is TRBJ1-5; D is ambiguous. Germline V gene data show CDR1 as LNHDA and CDR2 as SQIVND (reference sequence). The V and J ends lost 8 bases and 6 bases respectively, with 14 bases between them. The CDR3 extends over 13 amino acids. CDR3 residues: CASEGGGGQPQHF. DNA of the CDR3: TGTGCCAGTGAAGGTGGAGGAGGTCAGCCCCAGCATTTT.

This clone has just a few counts. The V and J genes are TRBV5-1 and TRBJ2-3; D is perhaps TRBD1 (7 bases). From germline, CDR1 is SGHRS and CDR2 YFSETQ. The CDR3 extends over 15 amino acids. Trimming left V 1 base short and J 5 bases short, with 14 bases between. The chain's CDR3 is CASSLQGGGLDTQYF. The DNA for the CDR3 is TGCGCCAGCAGCTTGCAGGGGGGCGGGCTAGATACGCAGTATTTT.

CDR3 residues: CASLIAGGQETQYF. The DNA of the CDR3 is TGTGCCAGCCTAATAGCGGGGGGGCAAGAGACCCAGTACTTC. The J gene is TRBJ2-5, the V gene TRBV11-3; 11 positions match TRBD2. Germline V gene lookup returns CDR1 SGHNT and CDR2 YENEEA. V gave up 8 bases and J gave up 2 bases; unmatched junction bases: 4. This CDR3 is 14 amino acids long. The full variable domain, with the rest looked up from reference TRBV11-3 and TRBJ2-5, is EAGVVQSPRYKIIEKKQPVAFWCNPISGHNTLYWYLQNLGQGPELLIRYENEEAVDDSQLPKDRFSAERLKGVDSTLKIQPAELGDSAVYLCASLIAGGQETQYFGPGTRLLVL.